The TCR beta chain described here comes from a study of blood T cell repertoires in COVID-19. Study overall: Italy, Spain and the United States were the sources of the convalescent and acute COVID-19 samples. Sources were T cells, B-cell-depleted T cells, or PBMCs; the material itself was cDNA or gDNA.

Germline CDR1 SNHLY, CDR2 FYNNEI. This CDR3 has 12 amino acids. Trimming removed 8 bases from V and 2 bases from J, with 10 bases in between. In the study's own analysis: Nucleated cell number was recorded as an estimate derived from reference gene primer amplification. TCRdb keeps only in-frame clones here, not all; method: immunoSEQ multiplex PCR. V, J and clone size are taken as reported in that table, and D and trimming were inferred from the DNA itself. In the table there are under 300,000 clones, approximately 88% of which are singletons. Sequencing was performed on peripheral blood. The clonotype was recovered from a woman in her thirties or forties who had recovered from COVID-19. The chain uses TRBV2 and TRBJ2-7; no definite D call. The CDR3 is CASRGRTYEQYF. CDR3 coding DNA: TGTGCCAGCCGCGGCCGGACCTACGAGCAGTACTTC. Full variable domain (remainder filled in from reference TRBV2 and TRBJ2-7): EPEVTQTPSHQVTQMGQEVILRCVPISNHLYFYWYRQILGQKVEFLVSFYNNEISEKSEIFDDQFSVERPDGSNFTLKIRSTKLEDSAMYFCASRGRTYEQYFGPGTRLTVT.